This T cell receptor beta chain is from a study of cytomegalovirus exposure and HLA in healthy donors. Study findings and constraints: A later analysis showed that HLA-associated TCR beta chains had undergone more clonal expansion than equally common others. The records held CMV serostatus as the only immune exposure information. Reported findings show TCR beta sequences accurately forecast HLA-A and HLA-B alleles in most subjects.

PCR amplification relied on 60 Vbeta primers (plus 13 Jbeta primers). Here immunoSEQ multiplex PCR was the method, and the copy in TCRdb shows in-frame clones only, minus some. The table includes about 110,000 clones, about four fifths detected once. Comments on this clone: Its antigen is undetermined.

J gave up 7 bases and V 5 bases, and 10 bases lay outside the gene matches. CDR1 and CDR2 (germline): MGHRA, YSYEKL. The CDR3 extends over 14 amino acids. This sequence originates from a woman in her twenties or thirties in good health and CMV-seronegative. The sequenced sample consisted of PBMCs. J is TRBJ1-2 and V is TRBV4-1, with 7 bases identical to TRBD1. CDR3 sequence (DNA): TGCGCCAGCAGCTCCGAACAGGGGAGGATTGGCTACACCTTC. This encodes CASSSEQGRIGYTF.